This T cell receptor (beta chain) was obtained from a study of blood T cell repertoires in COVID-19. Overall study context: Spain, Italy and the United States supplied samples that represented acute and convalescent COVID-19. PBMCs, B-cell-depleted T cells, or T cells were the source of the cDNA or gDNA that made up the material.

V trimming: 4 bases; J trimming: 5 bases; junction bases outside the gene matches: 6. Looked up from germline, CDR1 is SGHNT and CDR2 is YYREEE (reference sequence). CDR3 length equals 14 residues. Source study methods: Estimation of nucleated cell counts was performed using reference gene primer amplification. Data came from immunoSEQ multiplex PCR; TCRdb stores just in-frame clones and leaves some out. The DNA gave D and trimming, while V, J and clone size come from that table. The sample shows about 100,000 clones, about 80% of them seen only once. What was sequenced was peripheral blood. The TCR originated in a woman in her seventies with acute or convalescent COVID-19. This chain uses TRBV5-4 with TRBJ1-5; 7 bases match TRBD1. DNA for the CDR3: TGTGCCAGCAGCCAACAGGGGTCACATCAGCCCCAGCATTTT. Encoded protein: CASSQQGSHQPQHF. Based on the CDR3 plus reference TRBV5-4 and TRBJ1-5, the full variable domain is ETGVTQSPTHLIKTRGQQVTLRCSSQSGHNTVSWYQQALGQGPQFIFQYYREEENGRGNFPPRFSGLQFPNYSSELNVNALELDDSALYLCASSQQGSHQPQHFGDGTRLSIL.